This T cell receptor (beta chain) was captured in a study of T cells in Graves' hyperthyroidism and ophthalmopathy. Amplification of TCR beta CDR3 regions used RNA as the template. An initial round of RT-PCR targeting the TCR CDR3 relied on the HTBI primer set. TCRdb reprocessed the multiplex PCR reads with MiXCR, giving one entry per CDR3 protein. The repertoire holds about 520,000 distinct CDR3 sequences, about 24% seen once, with about 11% in the top ten. This clonotype was detected many times. Its antigen is not known. General observations from the study: In blood, most of the thyroid clonotypes expanded above 0.001 were also present.

V was pared by 4 bases and J by 11 bases, with 16 bases of the junction left unmatched. There are 15 residues in the CDR3. The germline gives CDR1 SQVTM, CDR2 ANQGSEA. Uncontrolled infection, other autoimmune disease, pregnancy or lactation barred patients from enrollment. Each diagnosis drew on symptoms, thyroxine, TRAb, thyroid ultrasound and orbital computed tomography findings. V usage is TRBV29-1 and J usage is TRBJ1-1; 10 nucleotides match TRBD1. The material sequenced was blood. This TCR was recovered from a woman aged 25 to 39 with Graves' ophthalmopathy. Written as DNA, the CDR3 is TGCAGCGTTGTTCCCCCCTTGGGACAGGGGAACCTGGCTTTCTTT. This translates into CSVVPPLGQGNLAFF.